Below, 26 T cell receptor beta chains from the same sample are listed, as sequenced in a study of blood T cell repertoires in COVID-19. Here immunoSEQ multiplex PCR was the method, and the copy in TCRdb shows in-frame clones only, minus some. The sample yields 80,000 or so clones, 77% seen once. Sequenced sample: peripheral blood. The receptor source for this set is a human donor in a cohort sampled during active COVID-19.

The rearrangement uses TRBV18 and TRBJ2-2, with TRBD2 matching over 9 bases. CDR1 KGHSH and CDR2 LQKENI come from the germline V gene. The V and J ends lost 4 bases and 7 bases, in that order; junction bases with no gene match: 16. CDR3 length: 18 residues. The CDR3 DNA follows: TGTGCCAGCTCACTTCGAGGTAGCGGGGGCCCGGCGGTCGGGGAGCTGTTTTTT. Encoded protein: CASSLRGSGGPAVGELFF.

The chain links TRBV5-1 to TRBJ2-3, with a tentative D call TRBD2 (5 bases). V gave up 4 bases and J gave up 5 bases, with 14 bases separating them. Germline CDR1 reads SGHRS; CDR2 reads YFSETQ. The CDR3 length is 14 residues. The CDR3 spells CASSGGHEGDTQYF. CDR3 sequence (DNA): TGCGCCAGCAGCGGCGGCCACGAGGGAGATACGCAGTATTTT.

The chain carries TRBV11-3 and TRBJ1-1; 7 nucleotides agree with TRBD1. The CDR3 loop spans 16 amino acids. Looked up from germline, CDR1 is SGHNT and CDR2 is YENEEA. V shed 5 bases and J 0 bases; nucleotides not matched to a gene: 9. The CDR3: CASSHLRDSMNTEAFF. The CDR3 DNA reads as TGTGCCAGCAGCCACCTGCGGGACAGCATGAACACTGAAGCTTTCTTT.

DNA of the CDR3: TGTGCCAGCAGTCCCCGACAGGGCACCCTGTCTGGGGCCAACGTCCTGACTTTC. Its translation: CASSPRQGTLSGANVLTF. The chain is built from TRBV28 and TRBJ2-6, with TRBD1 matching over 7 bases. This CDR3 is built from 18 residues. Germline CDR1 reads MDHEN; CDR2 reads SYDVKM. Trimming cost V 5 bases and J 1 base; bases outside gene matches: 11.

The chain recombines TRBV24-1 with TRBJ1-5; D gene uncertain. The CDR3 runs 15 residues. Germline V CDR1 and CDR2: KGHDR, SFDVKD. Trimming stripped 5 bases from V and 6 bases from J, with 16 bases between. CDR3 nucleotide sequence: TGTGCCACCAGTGTACTTGGGAGTTTCGGTCAGCCCCAGCATTTT. Its protein is CATSVLGSFGQPQHF.

The DNA for the CDR3 is TGTGCCAGCAGCTTGCGACTATTCTCTGGGGCCAACGTCCTGACTTTC. Translation gives CASSLRLFSGANVLTF. The chain couples TRBV5-8 to TRBJ2-6; the D gene is possibly TRBD2 (5 bases). Germline values: CDR1 SGHTS, CDR2 YDEGEE. The CDR3 totals 16 residues. V was clipped by 1 base and J by 0 bases, with 8 bases between them.

A remark on this clone: One end of the junction is discordant with germline, which a read error may explain. CDR3 DNA: TGTGCTAGTGGTTCTCCAGGAGCACACCGGGGAGCTGTTTTT. Amino acids: CASGSPGAHRGAVF. V and J are TRBV12-5 and TRBJ2-2; D is possibly TRBD2 (5 bases). The CDR3 runs to 14 residues. From germline, CDR1 is LGHNT and CDR2 FRNRAP.

The CDR3 region has the DNA TGTGCCAGCAGCCGAAACTTTGGAGATACGCAGTATTTT. Translated: CASSRNFGDTQYF. V gene TRBV7-3 combines with J gene TRBJ2-3; D is undetermined. Trimming took off 5 bases at V and 5 bases at J, with 11 bases between the two ends. Germline V gives CDR1 SGHTA, CDR2 FQGTGA. The CDR3 is 13 residues long.

For this clone: Other DNA sequences of this sample code for an identical CDR3. V usage is TRBV11-2 and J usage is TRBJ2-7, with unresolved D. The germline V and J ends were trimmed by 3 bases and 4 bases, with 7 bases remaining between them. The CDR3 consists of 12 residues. CDR1 is SGHAT and CDR2 is FQNNGV in the germline V gene. The CDR3 DNA is TGTGCCAGCAGCTTTTCTCTGTACGAGCAGTACTTC. This encodes CASSFSLYEQYF.

The chain has TRBV29-1 and TRBJ2-1; 12 nucleotides align to TRBD2. Losses at the gene ends were 7 bases for V and 5 bases for J; bases not matched to a gene: 18. CDR3 length equals 18 residues. Germline CDR1 and CDR2: SQVTM and ANQGSEA. This CDR3 is CSAFGGTSGSVLNNEQFF. DNA for the CDR3: TGCAGCGCCTTCGGAGGGACTAGCGGGTCGGTCCTAAACAATGAGCAGTTCTTC.

The chain has TRBV9 and TRBJ2-3; TRBD1 agrees at 9 bases. V gave up 0 bases and J gave up 0 bases; unmatched junction bases: 5. The germline CDR1 and CDR2 sequences are SGDLS and YYNGEE. The CDR3 is 17 residues long. This CDR3 is CASSVDPGQGSTDTQYF. CDR3 DNA sequence: TGTGCCAGCAGCGTAGATCCCGGACAGGGGAGCACAGATACGCAGTATTTT. The full variable domain, rest sourced from reference TRBV9 and TRBJ2-3, is DSGVTQTPKHLITATGQRVTLRCSPRSGDLSVYWYQQSLDQGLQFLIQYYNGEERAKGNILERFSAQQFPDLHSELNLSSLELGDSALYFCASSVDPGQGSTDTQYFGPGTRLTVL.

The rearrangement uses TRBV11-2 and TRBJ2-5, with 8 bases that match TRBD2. Germline trimming cut 0 bases from V and 5 bases from J; bases unmatched to any gene: 17. This CDR3 is 19 amino acids long. Germline lookup yields CDR1 SGHAT and CDR2 FQNNGV. DNA of the CDR3: TGTGCCAGCAGCTTAGATCTGAGACTAGCGAGCGGGGGTGGGGAGACCCAGTACTTC. Translation gives CASSLDLRLASGGGETQYF.

This chain joins TRBV9 and TRBJ2-7; possibly TRBD1 for D (6 bases). Looked up from germline, CDR1 is SGDLS and CDR2 is YYNGEE. CDR3 length: 15 residues. The ends were cut back, 4 bases at V and 6 bases at J, with 20 bases in the middle. CDR3 loop: CASSPWQGSDSEQYF. DNA of the CDR3: TGTGCCAGCAGCCCTTGGCAGGGGAGTGATTCCGAGCAGTACTTC.

This clone has just a few counts. The gene calls are TRBV2 and TRBJ2-7, with TRBD1 matching over 7 bases. The V gene end was trimmed by 5 bases and the J gene end by 0 bases; junction bases not matched to a gene: 4. Germline values: CDR1 SNHLY, CDR2 FYNNEI. The CDR3 consists of 14 residues. In DNA form, the CDR3 reads TGTGCCAGCAGTACCAGACAGGGCTCCTACGAGCAGTACTTC. Translating it yields CASSTRQGSYEQYF. The variable domain in full, with the rest retrieved from reference TRBV2 and TRBJ2-7, is EPEVTQTPSHQVTQMGQEVILRCVPISNHLYFYWYRQILGQKVEFLVSFYNNEISEKSEIFDDQFSVERPDGSNFTLKIRSTKLEDSAMYFCASSTRQGSYEQYFGPGTRLTVT.

J is TRBJ2-3 and V is TRBV30; no definite D call. CDR1 GTSNPN and CDR2 SVGIG come from the germline V gene (reference sequence). The CDR3 is made up of 11 amino acids. V dropped 1 base and J dropped 5 bases, with 4 bases sitting between them. The CDR3 reads CAWSAQDTQYF. Written as DNA, the CDR3 is TGTGCCTGGAGTGCCCAAGATACGCAGTATTTT.

This clone was detected once. The chain's CDR3 is CASSLALSYEQYF. CDR3 bases: TGTGCCAGCAGCTTGGCCCTCTCCTACGAGCAGTACTTC. The V and J genes are TRBV11-1 and TRBJ2-7, with no clear D. The CDR3 loop spans 13 amino acids. The ends were cut back, 3 bases at V and 0 bases at J, with 6 bases in the middle. The germline CDR1 and CDR2 sequences are SGHAT and FQDESV (reference sequence).

The genes are TRBV12-5 and TRBJ2-1, with TRBD2 matching 12 bases. The CDR3 totals 16 residues. Germline CDR1 LGHNT, CDR2 FRNRAP. Germline trimming cut 1 base from V and 8 bases from J; bases unmatched to any gene: 6. The CDR3 DNA reads as TGTGCTAGTGGTTTGGCAACTAGCGGGGGGCCCCATGAGCAGTTCTTC. It encodes CASGLATSGGPHEQFF.

In this sample, this clone turned up a few times. This chain uses TRBV6-2 or TRBV6-3 with TRBJ2-7; 8 bases agree with TRBD2. Germline V CDR1 and CDR2: MNHEY, SVGEGT. After removal of 6 bases from V and 1 base from J, the junction contained 8 bases not matched to a gene. The CDR3 has 15 residues. DNA for the CDR3: TGTGCCAGCAGCACCGGACTAGCAGAATCCTACGAGCAGTACTTC. It is translated as CASSTGLAESYEQYF.

V usage is TRBV24-1 and J usage is TRBJ2-7, with TRBD1 matching 9 bases. With 7 bases clipped from V and 0 bases from J, the junction kept 21 bases outside the gene matches. Germline CDR1 reads KGHDR; CDR2 reads SFDVKD. There are 20 residues in the CDR3. The CDR3 region is CATRSPIDRGSLSSSYEQYF. DNA of the CDR3: TGTGCCACCAGATCACCGATCGACAGGGGGTCCCTTTCCAGCTCCTACGAGCAGTACTTC.

The chain carries TRBV5-1 and TRBJ2-7; 8 bases are a match to TRBD2. Germline values: CDR1 SGHRS, CDR2 YFSETQ. V shed 2 bases, J shed 7 bases, and the junction held 14 bases outside the gene matches. The CDR3 is 16 amino acids. The DNA for the CDR3 is TGCGCCAGCAGCTTTGGTAGGGCGGGGGGACCGGAGGAGCAGTACTTC. Protein sequence: CASSFGRAGGPEEQYF.

This clone was counted a few times. CDR3 amino acids: CASSLRASGGAVDEQYF. DNA for the CDR3: TGTGCCAGCAGCTTAAGGGCTAGCGGGGGGGCAGTCGACGAGCAGTACTTC. The V and J genes are TRBV7-2 and TRBJ2-7; 12 positions match TRBD2. The germline gives CDR1 SGHTA, CDR2 FQGNSA. CDR3 length equals 17 residues. The V and J ends lost 2 bases and 5 bases, in that order; junction bases with no gene match: 10.

This clone was counted only a few times. The chain is built from TRBV20-1 and TRBJ1-6, with a possible D match to TRBD1 (5 bases). The CDR3 has 11 residues. V dropped 7 bases and J dropped 10 bases, with 11 bases sitting between them. Looked up from germline, CDR1 is DFQATT and CDR2 is SNEGSKA (reference sequence). For the CDR3, the DNA is TGCAGTGTAGACAGTGGGTCACCCCTCCACTTT. Translation: CSVDSGSPLHF.

The J gene is TRBJ1-2, the V gene TRBV19, with TRBD1 as a possible D gene (5 bases). Per germline, CDR1 LNHDA and CDR2 SQIVND (reference sequence). The CDR3 consists of 17 residues. Trimming left V 4 bases short and J 1 base short, with 19 bases between. The CDR3 sequence is CASSNPGQSEINYGYTF. In DNA, the CDR3 is TGTGCCAGTAGTAACCCAGGACAATCAGAGATTAACTATGGCTACACCTTC.

This clone was observed a handful of times. The chain carries TRBV7-8 and TRBJ2-7, with 7 bases that match TRBD2. Trimming cost V 0 bases and J 2 bases; bases outside gene matches: 4. CDR3 length: 15 amino acids. Germline lookup yields CDR1 SGHVS and CDR2 FQNEAQ. CDR3 amino acids: CASSLAGGFAYEQYF. CDR3 DNA sequence: TGTGCCAGCAGCTTAGCCGGGGGGTTCGCCTACGAGCAGTACTTC.

There are many counts of this clone. The rearrangement links TRBV6-4 to TRBJ2-5; 7 nucleotides align to TRBD1. The germline V gene encodes CDR1 MRHNA and CDR2 SNTAGT. Trimming removed 6 bases from V and 2 bases from J; junction bases left unmatched: 9. The CDR3 has 15 amino acids. Here the CDR3 reads CASSQGAGGQETQYF. The CDR3 bases are TGTGCCAGCAGCCAAGGGGCAGGGGGACAAGAGACCCAGTACTTC.

The chain is built from TRBV4-3 and TRBJ2-6; TRBD2 might be the D (5 bases). V was shortened by 4 bases and J by 0 bases, with 10 bases between the two germline ends. The CDR3 runs 16 residues. Germline V gives CDR1 LGHNA, CDR2 YSLEER. In DNA form, the CDR3 reads TGCGCCAGCAGCCTTCGAGGGAGCTCTGGGGCCAACGTCCTGACTTTC. It translates to CASSLRGSSGANVLTF.